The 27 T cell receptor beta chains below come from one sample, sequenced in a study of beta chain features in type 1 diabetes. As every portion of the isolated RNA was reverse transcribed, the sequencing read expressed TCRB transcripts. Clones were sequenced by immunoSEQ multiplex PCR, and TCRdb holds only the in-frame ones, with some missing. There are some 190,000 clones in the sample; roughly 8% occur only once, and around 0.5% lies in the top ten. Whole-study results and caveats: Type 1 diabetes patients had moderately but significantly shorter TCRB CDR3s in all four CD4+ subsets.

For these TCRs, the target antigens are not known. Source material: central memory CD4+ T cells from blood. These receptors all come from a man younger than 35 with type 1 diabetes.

The CDR3: CASSMLETGRETQYF. CDR3 nucleotide sequence: TGCGCCAGCAGCATGCTAGAGACAGGACGGGAGACCCAGTACTTC. The chain combines TRBV5-1 with TRBJ2-5; a possible D gene is TRBD1 (6 bases). Germline values: CDR1 SGHRS, CDR2 YFSETQ. V was cut by 4 bases and J by 5 bases, with 18 bases left in between. The CDR3 length is 15 residues.

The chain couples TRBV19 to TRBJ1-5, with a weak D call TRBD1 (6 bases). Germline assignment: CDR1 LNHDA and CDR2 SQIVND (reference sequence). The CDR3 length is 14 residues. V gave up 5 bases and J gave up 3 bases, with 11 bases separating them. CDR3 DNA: TGTGCCAGTAGTGGGACACTTGACAATCAGCCCCAGCATTTT. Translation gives CASSGTLDNQPQHF.

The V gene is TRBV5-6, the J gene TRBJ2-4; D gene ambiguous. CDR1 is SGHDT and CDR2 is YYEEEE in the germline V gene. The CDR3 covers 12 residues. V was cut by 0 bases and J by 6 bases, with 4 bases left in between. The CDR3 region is CASSLGLNIQYF. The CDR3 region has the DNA TGTGCCAGCAGCTTGGGGCTAAACATTCAGTACTTC.

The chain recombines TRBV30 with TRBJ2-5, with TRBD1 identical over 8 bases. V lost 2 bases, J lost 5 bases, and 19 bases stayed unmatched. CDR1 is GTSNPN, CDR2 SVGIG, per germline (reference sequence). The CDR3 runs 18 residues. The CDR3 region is CAWSKTGVLYLHEETQYF. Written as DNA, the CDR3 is TGTGCCTGGAGTAAGACAGGGGTGTTATATCTCCATGAGGAGACCCAGTACTTC.

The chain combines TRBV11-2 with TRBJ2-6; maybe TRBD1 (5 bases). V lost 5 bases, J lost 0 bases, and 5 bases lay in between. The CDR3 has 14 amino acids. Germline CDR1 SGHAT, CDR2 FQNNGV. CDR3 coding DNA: TGTGCCAGCAGCCAGGGCTCTGGGGCCAACGTCCTGACTTTC. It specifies CASSQGSGANVLTF.

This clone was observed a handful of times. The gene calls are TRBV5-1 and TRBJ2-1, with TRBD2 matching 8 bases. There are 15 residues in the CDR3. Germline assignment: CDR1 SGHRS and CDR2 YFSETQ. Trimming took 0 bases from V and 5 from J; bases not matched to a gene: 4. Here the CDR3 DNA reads TGCGCCAGCAGCTTGGTCCGGGAGGGCCACAATGAGCAGTTCTTC. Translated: CASSLVREGHNEQFF. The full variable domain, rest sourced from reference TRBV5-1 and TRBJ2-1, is KAGVTQTPRYLIKTRGQQVTLSCSPISGHRSVSWYQQTPGQGLQFLFEYFSETQRNKGNFPGRFSGRQFSNSRSEMNVSTLELGDSALYLCASSLVREGHNEQFFGPGTRLTVL.

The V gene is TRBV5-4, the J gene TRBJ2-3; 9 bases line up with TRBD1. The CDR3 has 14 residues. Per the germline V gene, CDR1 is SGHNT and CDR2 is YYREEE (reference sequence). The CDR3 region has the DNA TGTGCTTCTGCCCGGGACAGGGTGACAGATACGCAGTATTTT. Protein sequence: CASARDRVTDTQYF.

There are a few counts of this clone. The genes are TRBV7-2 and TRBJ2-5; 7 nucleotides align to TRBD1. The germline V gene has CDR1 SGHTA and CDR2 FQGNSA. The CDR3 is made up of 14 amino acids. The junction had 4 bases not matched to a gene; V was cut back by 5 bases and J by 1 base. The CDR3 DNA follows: TGTGCCAGCAGCGCCAACAGGGGCCAAGAGACCCAGTACTTC. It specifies CASSANRGQETQYF. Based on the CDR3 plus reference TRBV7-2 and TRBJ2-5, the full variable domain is GAGVSQSPSNKVTEKGKDVELRCDPISGHTALYWYRQSLGQGLEFLIYFQGNSAPDKSGLPSDRFSAERTGGSVSTLTIQRTQQEDSAVYLCASSANRGQETQYFGPGTRLLVL.

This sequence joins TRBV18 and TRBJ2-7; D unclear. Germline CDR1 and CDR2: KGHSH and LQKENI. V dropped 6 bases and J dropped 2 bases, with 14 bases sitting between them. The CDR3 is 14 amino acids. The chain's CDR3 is CASSQSSTAYEQYF. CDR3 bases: TGTGCCAGCTCCCAATCTTCAACTGCCTACGAGCAGTACTTC.

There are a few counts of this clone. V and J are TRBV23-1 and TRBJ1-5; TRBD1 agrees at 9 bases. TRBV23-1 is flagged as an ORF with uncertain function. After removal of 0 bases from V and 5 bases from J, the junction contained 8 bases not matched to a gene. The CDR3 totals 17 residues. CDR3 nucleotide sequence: TGCGCCAGCAGTCAATCGGCTGTACAGGGGGCCGATCAGCCCCAGCATTTT. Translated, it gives CASSQSAVQGADQPQHF.

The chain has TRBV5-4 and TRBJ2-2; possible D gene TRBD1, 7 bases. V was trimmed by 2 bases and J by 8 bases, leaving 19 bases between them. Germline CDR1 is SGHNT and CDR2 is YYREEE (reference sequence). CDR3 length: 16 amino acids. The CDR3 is CASSFGGQRPGGELFF. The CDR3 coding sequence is TGTGCCAGCAGCTTCGGGGGACAGCGACCGGGAGGGGAGCTGTTTTTT.

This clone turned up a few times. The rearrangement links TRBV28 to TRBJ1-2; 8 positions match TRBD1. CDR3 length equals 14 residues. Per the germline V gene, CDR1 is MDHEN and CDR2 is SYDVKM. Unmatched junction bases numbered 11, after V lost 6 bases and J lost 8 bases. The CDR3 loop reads CASSLFQGAQGYTF. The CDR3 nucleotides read TGTGCCAGCAGCCTTTTTCAGGGGGCGCAAGGCTACACCTTC.

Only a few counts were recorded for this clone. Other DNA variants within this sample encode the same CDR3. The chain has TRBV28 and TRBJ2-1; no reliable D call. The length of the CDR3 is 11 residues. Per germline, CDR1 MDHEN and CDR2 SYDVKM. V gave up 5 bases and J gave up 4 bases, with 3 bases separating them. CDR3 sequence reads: CASSRYNEQFF. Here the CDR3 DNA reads TGTGCCAGCAGTCGGTACAATGAGCAGTTCTTC. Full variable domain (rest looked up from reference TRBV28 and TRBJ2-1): DVKVTQSSRYLVKRTGEKVFLECVQDMDHENMFWYRQDPGLGLRLIYFSYDVKMKEKGDIPEGYSVSREKKERFSLILESASTNQTSMYLCASSRYNEQFFGPGTRLTVL.

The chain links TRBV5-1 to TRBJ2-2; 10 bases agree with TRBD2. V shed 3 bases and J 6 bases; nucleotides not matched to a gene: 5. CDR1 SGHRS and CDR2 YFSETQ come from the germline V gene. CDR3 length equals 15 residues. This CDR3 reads CASSSLAGESGELFF. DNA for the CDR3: TGCGCCAGCAGCTCGCTAGCGGGAGAGTCCGGGGAGCTGTTTTTT. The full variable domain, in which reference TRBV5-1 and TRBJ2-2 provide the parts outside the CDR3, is KAGVTQTPRYLIKTRGQQVTLSCSPISGHRSVSWYQQTPGQGLQFLFEYFSETQRNKGNFPGRFSGRQFSNSRSEMNVSTLELGDSALYLCASSSLAGESGELFFGEGSRLTVL.

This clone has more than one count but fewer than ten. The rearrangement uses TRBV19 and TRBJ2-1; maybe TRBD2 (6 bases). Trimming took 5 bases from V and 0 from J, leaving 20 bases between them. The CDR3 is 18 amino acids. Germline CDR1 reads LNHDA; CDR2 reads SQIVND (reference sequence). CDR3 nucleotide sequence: TGTGCCAGTAGTCCCAGGGAGGAGCCCGGGAGCTCCTACAATGAGCAGTTCTTC. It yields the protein CASSPREEPGSSYNEQFF.

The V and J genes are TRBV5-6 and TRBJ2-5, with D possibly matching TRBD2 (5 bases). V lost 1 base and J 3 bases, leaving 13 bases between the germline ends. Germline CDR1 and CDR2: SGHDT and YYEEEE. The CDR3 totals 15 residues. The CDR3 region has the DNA TGTGCCAGCAGCTTGTTTAGCCAGACTAAAGAGACCCAGTACTTC. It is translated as CASSLFSQTKETQYF.

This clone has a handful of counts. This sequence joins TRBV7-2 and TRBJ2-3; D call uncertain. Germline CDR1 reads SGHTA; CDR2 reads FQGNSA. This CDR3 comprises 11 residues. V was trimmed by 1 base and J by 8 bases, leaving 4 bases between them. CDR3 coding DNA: TGTGCCAGCAGCTTAGATAGTACGCAGTATTTT. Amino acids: CASSLDSTQYF.

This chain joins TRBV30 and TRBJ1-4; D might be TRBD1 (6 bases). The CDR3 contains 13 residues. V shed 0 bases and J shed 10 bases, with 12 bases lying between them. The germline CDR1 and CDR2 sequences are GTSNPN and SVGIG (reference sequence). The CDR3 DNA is TGTGCCTGGAGTGTACTGGGGGCGCGAAAACTGTTTTTT. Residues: CAWSVLGARKLFF.

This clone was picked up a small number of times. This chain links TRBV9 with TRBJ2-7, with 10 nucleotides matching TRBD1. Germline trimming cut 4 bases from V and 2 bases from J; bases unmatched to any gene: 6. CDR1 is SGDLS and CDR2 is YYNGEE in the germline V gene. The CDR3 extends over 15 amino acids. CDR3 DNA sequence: TGTGCCAGCAGCAAATCGGACAGGGGGGCCTACGAGCAGTACTTC. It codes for CASSKSDRGAYEQYF.

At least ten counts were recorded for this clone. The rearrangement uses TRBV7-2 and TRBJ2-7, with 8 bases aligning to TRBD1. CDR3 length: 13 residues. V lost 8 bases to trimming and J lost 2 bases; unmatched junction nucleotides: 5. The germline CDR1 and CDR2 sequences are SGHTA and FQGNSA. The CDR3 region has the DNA TGTGCCAGCGGACAGGGTCCCCCCTACGAGCAGTACTTC. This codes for CASGQGPPYEQYF.

CDR3: CASSLDRGTYNEQFF. CDR3 sequence (DNA): TGTGCCAGCAGCTTGGACAGGGGGACCTACAATGAGCAGTTCTTC. The chain joins TRBV7-2 to TRBJ2-1; the match to TRBD1 covers 10 bases. Trimming took 3 bases from V and 2 from J; bases not matched to a gene: 1. Germline V CDR1 and CDR2: SGHTA, FQGNSA. The CDR3 has 15 residues.

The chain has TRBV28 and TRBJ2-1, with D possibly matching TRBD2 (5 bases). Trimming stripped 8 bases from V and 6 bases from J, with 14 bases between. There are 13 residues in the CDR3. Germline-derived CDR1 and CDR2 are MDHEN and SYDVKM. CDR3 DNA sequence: TGTGCCAGCGCGGAGTCAGGAGGCAATGAGCAGTTCTTC. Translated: CASAESGGNEQFF.

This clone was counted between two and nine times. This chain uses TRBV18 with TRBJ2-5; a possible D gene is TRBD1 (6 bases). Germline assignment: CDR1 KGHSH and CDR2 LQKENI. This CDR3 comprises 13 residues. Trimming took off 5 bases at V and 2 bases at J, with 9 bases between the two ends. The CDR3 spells CASSTGNQETQYF. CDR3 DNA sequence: TGTGCCAGCTCAACAGGGAATCAAGAGACCCAGTACTTC.

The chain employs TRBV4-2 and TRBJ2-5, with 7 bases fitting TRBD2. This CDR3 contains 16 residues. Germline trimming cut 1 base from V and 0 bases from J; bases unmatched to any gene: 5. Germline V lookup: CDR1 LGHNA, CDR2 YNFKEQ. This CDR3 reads CASSQVGGGDQETQYF. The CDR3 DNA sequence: TGTGCCAGCAGCCAAGTGGGCGGGGGTGACCAAGAGACCCAGTACTTC.

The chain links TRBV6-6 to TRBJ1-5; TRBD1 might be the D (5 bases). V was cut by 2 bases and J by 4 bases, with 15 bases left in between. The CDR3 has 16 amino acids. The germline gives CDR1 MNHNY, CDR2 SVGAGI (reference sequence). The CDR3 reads CASSYENRPINQPQHF. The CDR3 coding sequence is TGTGCCAGCAGTTACGAGAACAGGCCGATTAATCAGCCCCAGCATTTT.

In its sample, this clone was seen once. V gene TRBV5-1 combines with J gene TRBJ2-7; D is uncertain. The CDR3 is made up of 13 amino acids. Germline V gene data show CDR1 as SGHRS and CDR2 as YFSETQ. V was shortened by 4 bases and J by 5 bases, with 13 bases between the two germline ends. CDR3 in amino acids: CASSGAVGNEQYF. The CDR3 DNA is TGCGCCAGCAGCGGAGCCGTGGGTAACGAGCAGTACTTC.

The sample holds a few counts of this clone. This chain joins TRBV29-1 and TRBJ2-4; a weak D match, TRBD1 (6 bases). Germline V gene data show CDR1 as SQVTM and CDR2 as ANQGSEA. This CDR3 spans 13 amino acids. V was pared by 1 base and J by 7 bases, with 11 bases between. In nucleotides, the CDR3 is TGCAGCGTTGAAGGGCAGGGGTTGAACATTCAGTACTTC. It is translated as CSVEGQGLNIQYF. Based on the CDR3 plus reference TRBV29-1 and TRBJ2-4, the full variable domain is SAVISQKPSRDICQRGTSLTIQCQVDSQVTMMFWYRQQPGQSLTLIATANQGSEATYESGFVIDKFPISRPNLTFSTLTVSNMSPEDSSIYLCSVEGQGLNIQYFGAGTRLSVL.